This TCR beta chain was identified during a study of a mutant IDH1 vaccine in newly diagnosed glioma (dated by TCRdb to the early 2020s). Regarding the research as a whole: Patients received eight vaccinations in weeks 1, 3, 5, 7, 11, 15, 19 and 23, corresponding to visits V03 through V10. Vaccination began 4-6 weeks after radiotherapy alone, or alongside temozolomide cycles in the chemotherapy-containing groups. Of the 30 to 35 treated patients, 62.5% were male and roughly 38% were female, and a mean age of 40.4 years was recorded. Before enrollment, most patients had been given radiochemotherapy with temozolomide as standard therapy, while the rest had received either radiotherapy alone or temozolomide alone. Peripheral blood was drawn at six visits: V03 (baseline), V05, V07, V10, V12 and V13. For exploratory analyses, longitudinal TCRB deep sequencing was carried out in roughly 23 treated patients wherever samples were available.

Library construction relied on the immunoSEQ multiplex PCR assay. Rearranged TCR beta chain sequences were amplified with the hsTCRB Kit following the manufacturer's protocol. TCRB libraries were sequenced on an Illumina MiSeq. As for the original processing: The kit vendor's proprietary platform handled demultiplexing, trimming and gene mapping. This immuneACCESS table, as held by TCRdb, lists in-frame sequences with V and J called but not all clones. Of the missing ones, under half trace to an unresolved V gene in checked studies; the others have no known cause. That table gives V, J and clone size, and the DNA gave D and trimming. This sample has 40,000 to 55,000 clones in its table, and about three quarters of those were observed once. Approximately 5.2% of the sample is held by the ten biggest clonotypes. Findings and caveats that apply to the study as a whole: Immune responses induced by the vaccine were seen in approximately 93% of patients across multiple MHC alleles. It was noted by the authors that analyses of patient blood samples could not be reproduced owing to sample limitations. Pseudoprogression seemed to be unrelated to changes in the top peripheral T cell clonotypes found by TCRB sequencing. PBMC samples for TCRB deep sequencing were selected based on availability.

This clone appeared a few times. Its antigen remains undetermined. The sample holds no much larger clone one base away, and base qualities are not on file. This specimen's time point label, interpreted: week 5, during vaccination. Every vaccine dose consisted of 300 ug of a 20-mer mutant IDH1 peptide in Montanide, administered subcutaneously together with topical imiquimod. All donors had newly diagnosed IDH1-mutant astrocytomas of WHO grade 3 or 4 that showed loss of nuclear ATRX. The samples were drawn from NOA16, a multicentre, single-arm, open-label phase I trial in Germany that tested a mutant IDH1 peptide vaccine in humans for the first time. The DNeasy Blood and Tissue Kit was used to extract genomic DNA from EDTA blood for TCRB sequencing. CDR3 length: 16 amino acids, cysteine to phenylalanine. Of the read, only the CDR3 DNA is kept; its 48 bases are in frame from base 1. CDR1 is given as LNHDA and CDR2 as SQIVND, both from the germline V gene (reference sequence). The junction shows trimming of 5 bases on V and 14 bases on J, and the gene matches do not reach 16 bases of it.

The rearranged chain carries TRBV19 and TRBJ2-3; a stretch of 13 junction bases matches TRBD2. The receptor was isolated from a man aged 45 to 65 with glioma. The sample here was PBMCs, taken from a glioma patient whose treatment included an IDH1 peptide vaccine. The nucleotide sequence reads as follows: TGTGCCAGTAGTCCTATAATGACTAGCGGGGGGCCGTTGATGTATTTT. The translation is CASSPIMTSGGPLMYF. With the rest looked up from the reference TRBV19 and TRBJ2-3 genes rather than sequenced, the full variable domain is DGGITQSPKYLFRKEGQNVTLSCEQNLNHDAMYWYRQDPGQGLRLIYYSQIVNDFQKGDIAEGYSVSREKKESFPLTVTSAQKNPTAFYLCASSPIMTSGGPLMYFGPGTRLTVL.